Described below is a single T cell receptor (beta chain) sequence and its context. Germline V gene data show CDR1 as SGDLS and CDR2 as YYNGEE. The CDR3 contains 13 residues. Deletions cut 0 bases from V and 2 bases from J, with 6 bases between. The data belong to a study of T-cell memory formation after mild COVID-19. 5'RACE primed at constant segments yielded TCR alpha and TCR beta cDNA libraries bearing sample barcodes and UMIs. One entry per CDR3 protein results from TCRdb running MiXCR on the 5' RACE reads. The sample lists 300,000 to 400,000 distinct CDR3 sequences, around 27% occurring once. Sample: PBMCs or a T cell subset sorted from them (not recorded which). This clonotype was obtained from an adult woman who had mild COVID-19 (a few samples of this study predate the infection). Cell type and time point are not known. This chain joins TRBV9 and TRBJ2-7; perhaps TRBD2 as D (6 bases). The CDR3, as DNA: TGTGCCAGCAGCGTAGCGGGGGCCTACGAGCAGTACTTC. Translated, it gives CASSVAGAYEQYF.